This TCR delta chain appears in the sequencing data of a study of Vδ1+ human thymocytes. The CDR3 is 23 amino acids. Looked up from germline, CDR1 is TSWWSYY and CDR2 is QGS. Trimming shortened V by 3 bases and J by 0 bases, and 35 bases separated the two germline ends. After alphabeta T cell depletion, CD3+ Vdelta1+ Vdelta2- thymocytes were sorted. This clone has only a few counts. Its antigen remains unidentified. Sequences come from RNA converted to cDNA by reverse transcription. Pooled V-gene forward primers with one constant-region reverse primer generated the CDR3 amplicons by multiplex PCR. TCRdb redid clone calling on the multiplex PCR reads using CATT. The repertoire holds just under 55,000 delta-chain clones, with approximately 15% as singletons. Study-wide points: Highly polyclonal TRG and TRD repertoires with Gaussian CDR3 length distributions appeared in thymus. Donors shared many TRG clonotypes but few TRD clonotypes. Thymic delta-chain repertoires held roughly 20% Vdelta2 sequences and few Vdelta3, despite high sort purity.

The sequence derives from a boy younger than two who had congenital heart surgery. This chain uses TRDV1 with TRDJ1; TRDD2 might be the D (6 bases). The sequencing sample was made of Vdelta1+ gamma-delta thymocytes from the thymus. Documented subset: FACS-sorted CD3+ TCRalphabeta- TCRVdelta1+ TCRVdelta2- thymocytes. CDR3 in amino acids: CALGDLRPSLLGFYPAYTDKLIF. In DNA, the CDR3 is TGTGCTCTTGGGGACCTCCGGCCTTCCCTCTTAGGCTTTTACCCCGCGTACACCGATAAACTCATCTTT.